This TCR beta chain originates from a study of blood T cell repertoires in COVID-19. Study information: The study drew acute and convalescent COVID-19 samples from the United States, Italy and Spain. PBMCs, B-cell-depleted T cells, or T cells were the source of the cDNA or gDNA that made up the material.

Germline V gives CDR1 MNHEY, CDR2 SVGEGT. The CDR3 is made up of 12 amino acids. Trimming pared 2 bases from V and 5 bases from J, leaving 4 bases between. This clone was observed a single time. As processed by the authors: Nucleated cell number was recorded as an estimate derived from reference gene primer amplification. TCRdb's table, derived via immunoSEQ multiplex PCR, lists solely in-frame clones and lacks some. The V and J calls and clone size are taken from that table; D and trimming were inferred from the DNA. Among tens of thousands of clones listed, approximately 88% were seen once. The sample consisted of peripheral blood. This TCR derives from a human donor in a cohort sampled during active COVID-19. The chain is built from TRBV6-2 or TRBV6-3 and TRBJ1-5; no clear D gene. CDR3 protein: CASSYRYQPQHF. The CDR3 bases are TGTGCCAGCAGTTACCGTTATCAGCCCCAGCATTTT.